Below are 24 T cell receptor beta chains sequenced from a single sample in a study of cytomegalovirus exposure and HLA in healthy donors. Vbeta (60) and Jbeta (13) primers were used in the PCR. Here immunoSEQ multiplex PCR was the method, and the copy in TCRdb shows in-frame clones only, minus some. This table holds about 130,000 clones, around 82% found once. What was sequenced was PBMCs. The receptor set was obtained from a male donor in good health and CMV-seropositive.

The chain couples TRBV5-4 to TRBJ2-5; 15 bases match TRBD2. The germline V gene has CDR1 SGHNT and CDR2 YYREEE (reference sequence). The CDR3 contains 18 residues. V shed 4 bases, J shed 1 base, and the junction held 8 bases outside the gene matches. CDR3 sequence (DNA): TGTGCCAGCAGCCTGGCCGGACTAGCGGGAGGGCCCCAAGAGACCCAGTACTTC. As protein: CASSLAGLAGGPQETQYF. The whole variable domain, filled in from reference TRBV5-4 and TRBJ2-5, reads ETGVTQSPTHLIKTRGQQVTLRCSSQSGHNTVSWYQQALGQGPQFIFQYYREEENGRGNFPPRFSGLQFPNYSSELNVNALELDDSALYLCASSLAGLAGGPQETQYFGPGTRLLVL.

The chain joins TRBV28 to TRBJ2-2, with a possible D match to TRBD2 (5 bases). The germline CDR1 and CDR2 sequences are MDHEN and SYDVKM. V was shortened by 6 bases and J by 6 bases, with 8 bases between the two germline ends. The CDR3 sequence is 12 residues long. CDR3 loop: CASRDSPGELFF. The CDR3 nucleotides read TGTGCCAGCAGGGACTCCCCCGGGGAGCTGTTTTTT.

The chain carries TRBV27 and TRBJ2-7, with D unclear. The CDR3 runs 15 residues. Trimming removed 2 bases from V and 9 bases from J, with 20 bases in between. CDR1 is MNHEY, CDR2 SMNVEV, per germline (reference sequence). The CDR3 DNA is TGTGCCAGCAGTTTAGGCGGAACTGGAAGTGTTGGGCAGTACTTC. The encoded protein is CASSLGGTGSVGQYF.

This clone was seen once. The chain uses TRBV19 and TRBJ1-5, with D possibly TRBD1 on 5 matching bases. The CDR3 totals 18 residues. Germline V CDR1 and CDR2: LNHDA, SQIVND (reference sequence). V lost 7 bases and J 0 bases, leaving 22 bases between the germline ends. For the CDR3, the DNA is TGTGCCAGTACCACCAACCCCCACGACAGTTATAGCAATCAGCCCCAGCATTTT. As protein: CASTTNPHDSYSNQPQHF.

The rearrangement links TRBV29-1 to TRBJ2-5; 9 bases map to TRBD2. Gene TRBJ2-7 matches the end of the DNA better, so the J call may be wrong. Germline lookup yields CDR1 SQVTM and CDR2 ANQGSEA. The CDR3 totals 16 residues. CDR3 nucleotides: TGCAGCGTTGAAGATCAGGCGGGGGGGAGTGGGTACGAGCAGTACTTC. Amino acid sequence: CSVEDQAGGSGYEQYF.

In its sample, this clone was seen a few times. This chain connects TRBV5-1 to TRBJ2-7, with D perhaps TRBD1 (6 bases). Germline-derived CDR1 and CDR2 are SGHRS and YFSETQ. The CDR3 runs 12 residues. Trimming took 5 bases from V and 6 from J, leaving 12 bases between them. This CDR3 is CASSSTGFEQYF. The CDR3 DNA reads as TGCGCCAGCAGTTCCACAGGGTTCGAGCAGTACTTC.

V and J are TRBV4-3 and TRBJ2-6, with unresolved D. This CDR3 spans 16 amino acids. CDR1 and CDR2 (germline): LGHNA, YSLEER. Between the trimmed V and J ends, which lost 0 bases and 2 bases, there was a span of 8 bases. CDR3 in amino acids: CASSQDRAPGANVLTF. The CDR3 coding sequence is TGCGCCAGCAGCCAAGATCGAGCCCCTGGGGCCAACGTCCTGACTTTC.

The CDR3 is CASSLAGGGNTGELFF. DNA for the CDR3: TGTGCCAGCAGCTTAGCGGGAGGTGGAAACACCGGGGAGCTGTTTTTT. The genes are TRBV7-2 and TRBJ2-2; D may be TRBD2 (6 bases). From germline, CDR1 is SGHTA and CDR2 FQGNSA. CDR3 length: 16 residues. V was cut by 0 bases and J by 2 bases, with 10 bases left in between. The full variable domain, in which reference TRBV7-2 and TRBJ2-2 provide the parts outside the CDR3, is GAGVSQSPSNKVTEKGKDVELRCDPISGHTALYWYRQSLGQGLEFLIYFQGNSAPDKSGLPSDRFSAERTGGSVSTLTIQRTQQEDSAVYLCASSLAGGGNTGELFFGEGSRLTVL.

In its sample, this clone was seen once. The CDR3 coding sequence is TGTGCCACCAGCACTAGCGGCCCCTATGGGTTCGATACGCAGTATTTT. This translates into CATSTSGPYGFDTQYF. V and J are TRBV15 and TRBJ2-3, with 7 bases aligning to TRBD2. CDR1 and CDR2 (germline): LNHNV, YYDKDF (reference sequence). This CDR3 spans 16 amino acids. Losses at the gene ends were 4 bases for V and 6 bases for J; bases not matched to a gene: 13.

The V call is TRBV4-3, the J call TRBJ2-2, with 7 bases fitting TRBD1. The CDR3 totals 16 residues. J gave up 3 bases and V 4 bases, and 8 bases lay outside the gene matches. Per germline, CDR1 LGHNA and CDR2 YSLEER. CDR3 loop: CASSPGGQVYTGELFF. The DNA of the CDR3 is TGCGCCAGCAGCCCCGGTGGACAGGTCTACACCGGGGAGCTGTTTTTT.

The chain links TRBV27 to TRBJ1-2; tentatively, D is TRBD1 (6 bases). The germline CDR1 and CDR2 sequences are MNHEY and SMNVEV (reference sequence). Trimming took off 3 bases at V and 5 bases at J, with 16 bases between the two ends. This CDR3 has 15 amino acids. In nucleotides, the CDR3 is TGTGCCAGCAGTTTCCGTGGGACATGGGATTATGGCTACACCTTC. This sequence encodes CASSFRGTWDYGYTF.

This chain uses TRBV28 with TRBJ2-7; no definite D call. Germline-derived CDR1 and CDR2 are MDHEN and SYDVKM. The CDR3 extends over 11 amino acids. With 3 bases removed from V and 7 bases from J, the gap between germline ends came to 7 bases. The CDR3 nucleotides are TGTGCCAGCAGTTTGACCGGGGAGCAGTACTTC. Translating it yields CASSLTGEQYF. The full variable domain, completed using reference TRBV28 and TRBJ2-7, is DVKVTQSSRYLVKRTGEKVFLECVQDMDHENMFWYRQDPGLGLRLIYFSYDVKMKEKGDIPEGYSVSREKKERFSLILESASTNQTSMYLCASSLTGEQYFGPGTRLTVT.

This clone has a handful of counts. The rearrangement links TRBV7-9 to TRBJ2-5; no reliable D call. The CDR3 sequence is 12 residues long. The germline V gene has CDR1 SEHNR and CDR2 FQNEAQ (reference sequence). Deletions cut 3 bases from V and 2 bases from J, with 4 bases between. The CDR3 sequence: CASSFSQETQYF. The CDR3, as DNA: TGTGCCAGCAGCTTCAGTCAAGAGACCCAGTACTTC.

This clone appeared a single time. This rearrangement joins TRBV5-1 to TRBJ2-2; D call uncertain. The CDR3 contains 16 residues. The V end was cut by 1 base, the J end by 0 bases, with 10 bases between. Germline CDR1 and CDR2: SGHRS and YFSETQ. The CDR3 DNA is TGCGCCAGCAGCTTGCTCAGCAGCGCGAACACCGGGGAGCTGTTTTTT. Translation: CASSLLSSANTGELFF.

The rearrangement links TRBV27 to TRBJ1-4; possible D gene TRBD1, 5 bases. This CDR3 spans 13 amino acids. Trimming removed 6 bases from V and 13 bases from J, with 18 bases in between. Germline CDR1 is MNHEY and CDR2 is SMNVEV (reference sequence). Here the CDR3 reads CASRALGHQGLFF. The CDR3 region has the DNA TGTGCCAGCAGGGCCCTCGGGCACCAGGGACTGTTTTTT.

The rearrangement joins TRBV5-4 to TRBJ1-2; 8 bases line up with TRBD1. CDR3 length: 14 amino acids. J was trimmed by 4 bases and V by 3 bases; bases with no gene match: 5. Per germline, CDR1 SGHNT and CDR2 YYREEE (reference sequence). CDR3: CASSYDRGIYGYTF. As DNA, the CDR3 is TGTGCCAGCAGCTACGACAGGGGAATCTATGGCTACACCTTC.

The table lists this clone with a few counts. The CDR3 DNA is TGTGCTAGTTCCCTGGCTGGCTCCTACAATGAGCAGTTCTTC. This sequence encodes CASSLAGSYNEQFF. The V gene is TRBV12-5, the J gene TRBJ2-1; D ambiguous. This CDR3 is 14 amino acids long. Germline values: CDR1 LGHNT, CDR2 FRNRAP. The germline V and J ends were trimmed by 8 bases and 0 bases, with 11 bases remaining between them.

This chain uses TRBV30 with TRBJ2-5; the match to TRBD1 covers 10 bases. The end of the DNA aligns better with TRBJ2-7, so the J call may be wrong. Per the germline V gene, CDR1 is GTSNPN and CDR2 is SVGIG (reference sequence). This CDR3 comprises 14 residues. The CDR3 loop is CAWGTGTGAYEQYF. CDR3 DNA sequence: TGTGCCTGGGGTACCGGGACAGGGGCCTACGAGCAGTACTTC.

The chain joins TRBV25-1 to TRBJ2-7, with 10 bases lining up with TRBD2. Germline lookup yields CDR1 MGHDK and CDR2 SYGVNS. The CDR3 runs to 15 residues. The V and J ends lost 5 bases and 4 bases, in that order; junction bases with no gene match: 8. The chain's CDR3 is CASSPRASGGYEQYF. The CDR3 DNA is TGTGCCAGCAGTCCACGGGCTAGCGGGGGATACGAGCAGTACTTC.

V gene TRBV7-9 combines with J gene TRBJ1-1, with D unclear. Germline CDR1 reads SEHNR; CDR2 reads FQNEAQ (reference sequence). The CDR3 contains 12 residues. V was trimmed by 5 bases and J by 5 bases, leaving 9 bases between them. CDR3 nucleotides: TGTGCCAGCAGCCGCGGTAAAACTGAAGCTTTCTTT. Translated: CASSRGKTEAFF.

V and J are TRBV28 and TRBJ2-1, with D hard to call. The V end lost 5 bases, the J end lost 6 bases, and 11 bases lay between the germline ends. CDR1 MDHEN and CDR2 SYDVKM come from the germline V gene. The CDR3 is 13 amino acids. Here the CDR3 reads CASSPALANEQFF. CDR3 in DNA: TGTGCCAGCAGTCCCGCCTTAGCCAATGAGCAGTTCTTC.

V and J are TRBV9 and TRBJ2-3, with TRBD1 matching over 11 bases. Losses at the gene ends were 4 bases for V and 5 bases for J; bases not matched to a gene: 9. The CDR3 spans 16 residues. Germline CDR1 reads SGDLS; CDR2 reads YYNGEE. CDR3 in DNA: TGTGCCAGCAGCCAGACCGGGACAGGGGGTTTAGATACGCAGTATTTT. Amino acids: CASSQTGTGGLDTQYF.

This rearrangement joins TRBV6-1 to TRBJ2-3; a possible D gene is TRBD2 (5 bases). Germline V CDR1 and CDR2: MNHNS, SASEGT. V was trimmed by 5 bases and J by 0 bases, leaving 9 bases between them. The CDR3 spans 14 residues. The CDR3 DNA follows: TGTGCCAGCAGTACTGGACTCAGCACAGATACGCAGTATTTT. It encodes CASSTGLSTDTQYF.

J is TRBJ1-3 and V is TRBV29-1; TRBD1 matches at 8 bases. CDR1 is SQVTM, CDR2 ANQGSEA, per germline. V gave up 1 base and J gave up 0 bases; unmatched junction bases: 14. The CDR3 totals 19 residues. CDR3: CSVEGEGQDPFNSGNTIYF. The CDR3 coding sequence is TGCAGCGTTGAAGGGGAGGGACAGGACCCTTTTAACTCTGGAAACACCATATATTTT.